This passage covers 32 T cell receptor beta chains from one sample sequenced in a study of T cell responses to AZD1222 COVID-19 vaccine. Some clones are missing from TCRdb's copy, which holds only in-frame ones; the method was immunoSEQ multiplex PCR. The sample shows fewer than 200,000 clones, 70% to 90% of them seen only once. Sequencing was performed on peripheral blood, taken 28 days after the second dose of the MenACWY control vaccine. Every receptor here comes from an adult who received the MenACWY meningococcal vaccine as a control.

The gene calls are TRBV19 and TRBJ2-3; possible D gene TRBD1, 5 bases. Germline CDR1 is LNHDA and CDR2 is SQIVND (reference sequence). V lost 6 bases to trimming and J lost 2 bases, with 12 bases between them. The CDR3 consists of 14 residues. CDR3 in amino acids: CASRLGVDTDTQYF. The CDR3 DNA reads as TGTGCCAGTAGATTAGGGGTAGACACAGATACGCAGTATTTT.

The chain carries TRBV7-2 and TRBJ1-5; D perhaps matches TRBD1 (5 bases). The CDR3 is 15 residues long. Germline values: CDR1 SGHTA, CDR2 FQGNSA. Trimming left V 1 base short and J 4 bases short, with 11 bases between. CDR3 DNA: TGTGCCAGCAGCTTAGGCGACGGGGGAAATCAGCCCCAGCATTTT. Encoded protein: CASSLGDGGNQPQHF.

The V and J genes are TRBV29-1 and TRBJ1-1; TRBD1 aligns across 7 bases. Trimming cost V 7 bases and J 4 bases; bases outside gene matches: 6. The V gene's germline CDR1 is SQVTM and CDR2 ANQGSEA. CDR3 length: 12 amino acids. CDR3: CSAATGFTEAFF. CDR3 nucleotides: TGCAGCGCCGCGACAGGGTTCACTGAAGCTTTCTTT.

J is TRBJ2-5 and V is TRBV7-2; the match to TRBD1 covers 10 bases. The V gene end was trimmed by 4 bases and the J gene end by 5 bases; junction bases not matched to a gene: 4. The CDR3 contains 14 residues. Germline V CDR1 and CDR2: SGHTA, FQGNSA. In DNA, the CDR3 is TGTGCCAGCAGCTGGGACAGGGGCCGGGAGACCCAGTACTTC. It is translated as CASSWDRGRETQYF.

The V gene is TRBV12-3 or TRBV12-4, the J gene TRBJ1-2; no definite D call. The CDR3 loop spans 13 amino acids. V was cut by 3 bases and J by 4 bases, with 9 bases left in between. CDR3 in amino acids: CASSFISGYGYTF. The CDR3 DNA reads TGTGCCAGCAGTTTTATCTCAGGCTATGGCTACACCTTC.

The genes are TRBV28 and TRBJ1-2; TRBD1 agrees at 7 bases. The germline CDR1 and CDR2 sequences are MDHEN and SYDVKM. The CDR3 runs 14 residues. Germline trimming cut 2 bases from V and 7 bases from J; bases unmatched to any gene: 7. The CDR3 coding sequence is TGTGCCAGCAGTTTACAGGGGGACGGGCGTGGCTACACCTTC. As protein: CASSLQGDGRGYTF.

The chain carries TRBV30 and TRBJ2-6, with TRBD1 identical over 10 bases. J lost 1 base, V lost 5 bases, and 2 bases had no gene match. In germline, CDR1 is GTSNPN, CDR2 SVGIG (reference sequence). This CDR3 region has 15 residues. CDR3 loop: CAWGTGVSGANVLTF. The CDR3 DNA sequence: TGTGCCTGGGGGACAGGGGTATCTGGGGCCAACGTCCTGACTTTC.

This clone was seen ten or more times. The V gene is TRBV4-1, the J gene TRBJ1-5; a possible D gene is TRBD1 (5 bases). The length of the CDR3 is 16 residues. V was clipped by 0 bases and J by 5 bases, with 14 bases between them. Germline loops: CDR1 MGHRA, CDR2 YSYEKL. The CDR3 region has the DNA TGCGCCAGCAGCCAAGACCAGGCGGGGGAGGATCAGCCCCAGCATTTT. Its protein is CASSQDQAGEDQPQHF.

CDR3: CASSFGGANVLTF. CDR3 DNA sequence: TGTGCCAGCAGTTTCGGAGGGGCCAACGTCCTGACTTTC. This chain links TRBV12-3 or TRBV12-4 with TRBJ2-6; D not certain. The CDR3 length is 13 residues. Between the trimmed V and J ends, which lost 3 bases and 4 bases, there was a span of 4 bases.

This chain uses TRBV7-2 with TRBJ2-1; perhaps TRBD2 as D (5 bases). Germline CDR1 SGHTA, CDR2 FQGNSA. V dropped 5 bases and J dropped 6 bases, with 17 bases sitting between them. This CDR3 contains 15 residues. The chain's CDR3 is CASSPKTLAGNEQFF. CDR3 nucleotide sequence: TGTGCCAGCAGCCCAAAGACTCTGGCGGGCAATGAGCAGTTCTTC.

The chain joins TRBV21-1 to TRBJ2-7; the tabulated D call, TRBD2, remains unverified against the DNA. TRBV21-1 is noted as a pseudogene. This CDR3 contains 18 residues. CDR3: CASSKIADRKRRLYEQYF. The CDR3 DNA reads TGTGCCAGCAGCAAAATTGCCGACCGCAAGCGGAGGCTGTACGAGCAGTACTTC.

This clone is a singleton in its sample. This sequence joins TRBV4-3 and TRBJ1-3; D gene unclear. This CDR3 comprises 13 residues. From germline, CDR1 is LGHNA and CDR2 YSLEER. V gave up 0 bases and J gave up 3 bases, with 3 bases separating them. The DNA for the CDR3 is TGCGCCAGCAGCCAAGAAGATGGAAACACCATATATTTT. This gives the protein CASSQEDGNTIYF.

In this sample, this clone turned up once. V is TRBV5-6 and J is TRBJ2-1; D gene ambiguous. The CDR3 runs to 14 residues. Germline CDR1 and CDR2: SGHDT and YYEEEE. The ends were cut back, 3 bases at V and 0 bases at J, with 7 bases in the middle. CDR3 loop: CASSWASSYNEQFF. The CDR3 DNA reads TGTGCCAGCAGCTGGGCTAGCTCCTACAATGAGCAGTTCTTC.

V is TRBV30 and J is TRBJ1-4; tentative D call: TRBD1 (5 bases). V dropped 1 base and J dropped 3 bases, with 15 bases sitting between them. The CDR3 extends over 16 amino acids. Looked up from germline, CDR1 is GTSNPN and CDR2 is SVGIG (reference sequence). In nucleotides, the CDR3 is TGTGCCTGGAGTGCCTCCTTCAGGGCCTCTAATGAAAAACTGTTTTTT. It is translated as CAWSASFRASNEKLFF. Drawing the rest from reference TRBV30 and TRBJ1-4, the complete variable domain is SQTIHQWPATLVQPVGSPLSLECTVEGTSNPNLYWYRQAAGRGLQLLFYSVGIGQISSEVPQNLSASRPQDRQFILSSKKLLLSDSGFYLCAWSASFRASNEKLFFGSGTQLSVL.

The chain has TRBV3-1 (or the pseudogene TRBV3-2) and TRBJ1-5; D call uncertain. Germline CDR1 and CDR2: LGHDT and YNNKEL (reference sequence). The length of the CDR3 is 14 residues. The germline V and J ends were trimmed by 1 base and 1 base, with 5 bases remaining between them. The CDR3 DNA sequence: TGTGCCAGCAGCCAAGGAGGCAGCAATCAGCCCCAGCATTTT. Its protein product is CASSQGGSNQPQHF.

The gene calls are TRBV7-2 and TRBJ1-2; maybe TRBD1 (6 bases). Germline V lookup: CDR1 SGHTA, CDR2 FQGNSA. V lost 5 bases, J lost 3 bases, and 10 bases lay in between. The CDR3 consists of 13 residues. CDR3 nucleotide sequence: TGTGCCAGCAGCGTGCCAGGGGACTATGGCTACACCTTC. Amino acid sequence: CASSVPGDYGYTF.

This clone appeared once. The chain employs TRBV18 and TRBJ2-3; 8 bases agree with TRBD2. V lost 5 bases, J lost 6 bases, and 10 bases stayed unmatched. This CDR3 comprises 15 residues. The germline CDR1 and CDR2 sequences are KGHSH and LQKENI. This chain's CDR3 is CASSTSSGGRDTQYF. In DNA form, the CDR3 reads TGTGCCAGCTCAACATCATCTGGCGGGAGGGATACGCAGTATTTT.

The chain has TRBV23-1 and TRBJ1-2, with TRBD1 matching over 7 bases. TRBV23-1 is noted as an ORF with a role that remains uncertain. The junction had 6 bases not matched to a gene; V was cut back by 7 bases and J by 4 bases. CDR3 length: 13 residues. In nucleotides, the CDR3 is TGCGCCAGCATGTCAGGGGGTTGCTATGGCTACACCTTC. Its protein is CASMSGGCYGYTF.

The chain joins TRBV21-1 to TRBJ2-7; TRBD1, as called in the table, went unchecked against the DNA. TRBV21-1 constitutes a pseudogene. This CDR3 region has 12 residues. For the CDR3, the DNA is TGTGCCAGCAGCAAAAACACCTACGAGCAGTACTTC. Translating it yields CASSKNTYEQYF.

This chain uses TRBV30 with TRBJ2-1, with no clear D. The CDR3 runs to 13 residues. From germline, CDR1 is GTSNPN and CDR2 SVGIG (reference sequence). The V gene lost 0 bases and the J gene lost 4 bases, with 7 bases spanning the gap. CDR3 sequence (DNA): TGTGCCTGGAGTGTACAGATTTACAATGAGCAGTTCTTC. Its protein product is CAWSVQIYNEQFF.

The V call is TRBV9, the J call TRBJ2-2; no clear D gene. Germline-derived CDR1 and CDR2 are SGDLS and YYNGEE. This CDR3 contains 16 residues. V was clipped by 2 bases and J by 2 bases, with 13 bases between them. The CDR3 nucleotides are TGTGCCAGCAGCGTTTGGCCCACGACAAACACCGGGGAGCTGTTTTTT. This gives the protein CASSVWPTTNTGELFF.

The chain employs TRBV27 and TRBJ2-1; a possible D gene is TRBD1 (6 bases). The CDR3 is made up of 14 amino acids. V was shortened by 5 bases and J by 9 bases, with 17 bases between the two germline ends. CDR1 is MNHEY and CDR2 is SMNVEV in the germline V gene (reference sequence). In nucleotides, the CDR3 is TGTGCCAGCAGTCCACTAAAACAGGGAGCTGAGCAGTTCTTC. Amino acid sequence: CASSPLKQGAEQFF.

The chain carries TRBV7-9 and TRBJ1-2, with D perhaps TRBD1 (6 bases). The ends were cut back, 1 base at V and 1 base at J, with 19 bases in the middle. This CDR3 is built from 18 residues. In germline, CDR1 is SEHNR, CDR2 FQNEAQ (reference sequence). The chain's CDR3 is CASSLVFDIGGVNYGYTF. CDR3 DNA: TGTGCCAGCAGCTTAGTCTTCGATATAGGGGGGGTTAACTATGGCTACACCTTC.

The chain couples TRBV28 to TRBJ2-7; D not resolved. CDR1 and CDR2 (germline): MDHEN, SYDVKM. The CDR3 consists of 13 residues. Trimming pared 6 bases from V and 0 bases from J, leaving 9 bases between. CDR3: CASRPGSSYEQYF. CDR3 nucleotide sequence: TGTGCCAGCAGGCCTGGTAGCTCCTACGAGCAGTACTTC.

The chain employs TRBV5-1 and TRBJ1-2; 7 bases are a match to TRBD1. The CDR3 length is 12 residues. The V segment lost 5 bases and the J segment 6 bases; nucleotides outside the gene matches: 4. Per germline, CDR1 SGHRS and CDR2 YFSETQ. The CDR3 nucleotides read TGCGCCAGCAGGGGGACAGAAAATGGCTACACCTTC. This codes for CASRGTENGYTF.

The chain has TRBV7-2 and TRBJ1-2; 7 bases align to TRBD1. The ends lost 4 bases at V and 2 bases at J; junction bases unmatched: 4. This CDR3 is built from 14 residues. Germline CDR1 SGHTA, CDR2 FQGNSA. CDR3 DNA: TGTGCCAGCAGCTCACAACAGGGGAACTATGGCTACACCTTC. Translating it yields CASSSQQGNYGYTF.

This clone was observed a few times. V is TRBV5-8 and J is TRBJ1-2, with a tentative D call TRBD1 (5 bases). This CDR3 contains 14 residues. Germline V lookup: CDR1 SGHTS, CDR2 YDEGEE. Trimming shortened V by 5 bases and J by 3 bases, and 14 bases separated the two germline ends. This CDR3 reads CASRDMDRYYGYTF. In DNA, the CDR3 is TGTGCCAGCAGGGACATGGACCGATACTATGGCTACACCTTC.

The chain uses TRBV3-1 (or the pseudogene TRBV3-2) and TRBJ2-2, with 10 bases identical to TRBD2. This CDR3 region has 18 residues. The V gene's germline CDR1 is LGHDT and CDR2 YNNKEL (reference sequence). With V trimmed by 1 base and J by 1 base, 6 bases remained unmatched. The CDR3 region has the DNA TGTGCCAGCAGCCAAGGGCTAGCGGGAGTAGGGAACACCGGGGAGCTGTTTTTT. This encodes CASSQGLAGVGNTGELFF.

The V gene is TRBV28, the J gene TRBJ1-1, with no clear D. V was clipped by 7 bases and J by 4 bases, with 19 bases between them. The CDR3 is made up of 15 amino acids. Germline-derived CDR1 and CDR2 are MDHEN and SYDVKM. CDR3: CASTIVYKGPTEAFF. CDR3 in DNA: TGTGCCAGCACCATAGTTTATAAGGGCCCCACTGAAGCTTTCTTT.

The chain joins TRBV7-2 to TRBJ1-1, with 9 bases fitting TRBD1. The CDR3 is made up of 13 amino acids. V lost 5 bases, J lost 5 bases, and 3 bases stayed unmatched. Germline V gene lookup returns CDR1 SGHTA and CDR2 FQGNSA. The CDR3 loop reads CASSPGTGTEAFF. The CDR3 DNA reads TGTGCCAGCAGCCCGGGGACAGGGACTGAAGCTTTCTTT. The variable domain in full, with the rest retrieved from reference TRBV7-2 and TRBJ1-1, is GAGVSQSPSNKVTEKGKDVELRCDPISGHTALYWYRQSLGQGLEFLIYFQGNSAPDKSGLPSDRFSAERTGGSVSTLTIQRTQQEDSAVYLCASSPGTGTEAFFGQGTRLTVV.

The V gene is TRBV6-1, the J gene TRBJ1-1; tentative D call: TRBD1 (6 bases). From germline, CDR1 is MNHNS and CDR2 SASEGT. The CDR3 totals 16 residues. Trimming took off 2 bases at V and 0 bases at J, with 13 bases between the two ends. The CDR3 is CASSESIGQLNTEAFF. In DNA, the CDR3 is TGTGCCAGCAGTGAAAGTATAGGACAGCTGAACACTGAAGCTTTCTTT.

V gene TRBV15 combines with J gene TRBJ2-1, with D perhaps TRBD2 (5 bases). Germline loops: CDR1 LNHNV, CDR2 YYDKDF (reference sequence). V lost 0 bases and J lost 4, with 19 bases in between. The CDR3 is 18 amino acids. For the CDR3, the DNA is TGTGCCACCAGCAGAGATGTGAACCGGGGAGTGGCGTACAATGAGCAGTTCTTC. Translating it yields CATSRDVNRGVAYNEQFF.